This TCR beta chain was identified during a study of shared clonotypes between healthy human individuals. The method was immunoSEQ multiplex PCR; TCRdb's version includes in-frame clones alone and lacks a portion of them. The sample contains approximately 710,000 clones, 90% of which appear only once. What CD8 memory combined were CD45RO+ cells and CCR7-negative CD45RA+ TemRA cells. As concerns this clone: No antigen is known for it.

Study results and caveats: The study found lower generation probabilities in non-shared clonotypes than in those shared by all four donors. Compared with memory subsets, naive subsets generally had larger estimated richness. In the sorted subsets, rarefaction showed sequencing was incomplete despite large depth.

Trimming removed 3 bases from V and 2 bases from J, with 7 bases in between. Germline V CDR1 and CDR2: LNHDA, SQIVND (reference sequence). The CDR3 sequence is 13 residues long. The sequence came from a man aged 18 to 30 in good health. Some clones in this sample may be carry-over from other donors' samples. The sequencing sample was made of memory CD8+ T cells from PBMCs. The subset is: CD45RO+ cells pooled with CCR7-negative TemRA cells. The V call is TRBV19, the J call TRBJ1-2; no clear D. CDR3 sequence: CASSIVGNYGYTF. In DNA, the CDR3 is TGTGCCAGTAGTATCGTTGGGAACTATGGCTACACCTTC.